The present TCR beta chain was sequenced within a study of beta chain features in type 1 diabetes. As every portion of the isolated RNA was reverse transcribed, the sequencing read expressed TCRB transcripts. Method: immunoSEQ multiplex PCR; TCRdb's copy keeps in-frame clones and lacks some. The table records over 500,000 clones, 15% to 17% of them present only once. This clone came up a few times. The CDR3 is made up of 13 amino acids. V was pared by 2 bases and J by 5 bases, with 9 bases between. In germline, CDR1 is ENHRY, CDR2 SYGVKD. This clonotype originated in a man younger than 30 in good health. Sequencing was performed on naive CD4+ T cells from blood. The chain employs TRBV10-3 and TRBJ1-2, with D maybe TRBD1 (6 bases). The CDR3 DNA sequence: TGTGCCATCAGTGAGGGTACAGGGTATGGCTACACCTTC. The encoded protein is CAISEGTGYGYTF.